The 25 T cell receptor beta chains in this list originate from one sample, sequenced in a study of cytomegalovirus exposure and HLA in healthy donors. With 60 Vbeta and 13 Jbeta primers, the PCR was carried out. Sequencing used immunoSEQ multiplex PCR; TCRdb keeps in-frame clones, though not all of them. The sample contains some 90,000 clones, around 79% of which appear only once. The material sequenced was PBMCs. The receptor source for this set is a woman in her 70s in good health and CMV-seropositive.

The rearrangement links TRBV10-3 to TRBJ2-7; TRBD1 agrees at 8 bases. There are 15 residues in the CDR3. After removal of 3 bases from V and 6 bases from J, the junction contained 10 bases not matched to a gene. Germline CDR1 ENHRY, CDR2 SYGVKD. CDR3 amino acids: CAISEISRTGPEQYF. The CDR3 coding sequence is TGTGCCATCAGTGAAATTTCGAGGACAGGGCCCGAGCAGTACTTC.

The J gene is TRBJ1-2, the V gene TRBV4-3; 7 nucleotides align to TRBD1. The V and J ends lost 1 base and 4 bases, in that order; junction bases with no gene match: 6. Germline CDR1 and CDR2: LGHNA and YSLEER. CDR3 length: 15 amino acids. DNA of the CDR3: TGCGCCAGCAGCCAAGTTGGAACAGGGGCCTATGGCTACACCTTC. Amino acid sequence: CASSQVGTGAYGYTF.

V usage is TRBV5-6 and J usage is TRBJ2-7, with a weak D call TRBD1 (5 bases). Per germline, CDR1 SGHDT and CDR2 YYEEEE. This CDR3 spans 13 amino acids. V was pared by 3 bases and J by 3 bases, with 10 bases between. DNA for the CDR3: TGTGCCAGCAGCTGGTCCAGGGACTACGAGCAGTACTTC. Protein sequence: CASSWSRDYEQYF.

CDR3 in amino acids: CASSWGEQETQYF. As DNA, the CDR3 is TGTGCCAGCAGCTGGGGGGAGCAAGAGACCCAGTACTTC. This chain joins TRBV7-6 and TRBJ2-5; TRBD2 is a possible D gene (6 bases). The V gene lost 4 bases and the J gene lost 2 bases, with 8 bases spanning the gap. CDR3 length: 13 residues. CDR1 is SGHVS, CDR2 FNYEAQ, per germline.

V usage is TRBV14 and J usage is TRBJ1-1; TRBD1 might be the D (6 bases). Germline CDR1 is SGHDN and CDR2 is FVKESK. Trimming removed 1 base at V and 1 base at J, with 10 bases between. The CDR3 spans 15 residues. In nucleotides, the CDR3 is TGTGCCAGCAGCCAAGGGGGACACCAGAACACTGAAGCTTTCTTT. Translated: CASSQGGHQNTEAFF.

This clone was found once. The chain links TRBV28 to TRBJ2-7, with 10 bases that match TRBD1. Per the germline V gene, CDR1 is MDHEN and CDR2 is SYDVKM. The CDR3 consists of 16 residues. V lost 7 bases to trimming and J lost 4 bases; unmatched junction nucleotides: 13. The CDR3 region is CASTSSGTGAWYEQYF. The CDR3, as DNA: TGTGCCAGCACGAGCTCGGGGACAGGGGCTTGGTACGAGCAGTACTTC.

This rearrangement joins TRBV2 to TRBJ2-3, with 8 bases aligning to TRBD1. The V gene's germline CDR1 is SNHLY and CDR2 FYNNEI. This CDR3 is 16 amino acids long. The V and J ends lost 6 bases and 0 bases, in that order; junction bases with no gene match: 8. The CDR3 sequence is CASSGPTGASTDTQYF. The DNA for the CDR3 is TGTGCCAGCAGCGGGCCGACAGGGGCTAGCACAGATACGCAGTATTTT.

This chain connects TRBV15 to TRBJ2-1, with 10 positions matching TRBD1. The CDR3 is 16 residues long. V gave up 0 bases and J gave up 9 bases; unmatched junction bases: 8. Germline lookup yields CDR1 LNHNV and CDR2 YYDKDF (reference sequence). The CDR3 protein is CATSRDRTGGRVEQFF. CDR3 DNA: TGTGCCACCAGCAGAGATCGGACAGGGGGTAGGGTTGAGCAGTTCTTC. Supplemented by reference TRBV15 and TRBJ2-1, the full variable domain reads DAMVIQNPRYQVTQFGKPVTLSCSQTLNHNVMYWYQQKSSQAPKLLFHYYDKDFNNEADTPDNFQSRRPNTSFCFLDIRSPGLGDTAMYLCATSRDRTGGRVEQFFGPGTRLTVL.

V is TRBV28 and J is TRBJ2-1, with 14 bases lining up with TRBD2. CDR3 length equals 17 residues. CDR1 and CDR2 from the germline V gene are MDHEN and SYDVKM. After removal of 2 bases from V and 8 bases from J, the junction contained 8 bases not matched to a gene. The CDR3 DNA follows: TGTGCCAGCAGTTTACCCCACGGGACTAGCGGGAGCTATGAGCAGTTCTTC. Translation gives CASSLPHGTSGSYEQFF.

The V gene is TRBV6-1, the J gene TRBJ1-5; D gene unclear. The CDR3 is made up of 13 amino acids. V gave up 7 bases and J gave up 3 bases, with 10 bases separating them. The germline V gene encodes CDR1 MNHNS and CDR2 SASEGT. In DNA, the CDR3 is TGTGCCAGCACCTCCCAGGCCAATCAGCCCCAGCATTTT. Its translation: CASTSQANQPQHF.

This clone appeared once. The chain uses TRBV29-1 and TRBJ2-3; 7 nucleotides match TRBD2. V dropped 3 bases and J dropped 6; count of bases not matched to a gene: 6. CDR1 SQVTM and CDR2 ANQGSEA come from the germline V gene. The length of the CDR3 is 13 residues. CDR3 DNA sequence: TGCAGCGTTGACGCGGGAGATCTTGATACGCAGTATTTT. Residues: CSVDAGDLDTQYF.

This clone occurred a few times. The chain has TRBV21-1 and TRBJ2-5; whether TRBD1, the table's D call, matches the DNA was not checked. TRBV21-1 has pseudogene status. This CDR3 is 13 amino acids long. The CDR3 is CASSKDRQETQYF. CDR3 DNA sequence: TGTGCCAGCAGCAAAGACAGACAAGAGACCCAGTACTTC.

The V call is TRBV12-1, the J call TRBJ1-3; the D call in the table, TRBD1, was not verified against the DNA. TRBV12-1 is a known pseudogene. This CDR3 contains 14 residues. The CDR3 bases are TGTGCCAGCAGCTTTTATTGGGGGCCTGACACCATATATTTT. This codes for CASSFYWGPDTIYF.

The V call is TRBV19, the J call TRBJ1-6; 12 bases are a match to TRBD1. The ends lost 8 bases at V and 6 bases at J; junction bases unmatched: 5. This CDR3 contains 15 residues. The germline V gene has CDR1 LNHDA and CDR2 SQIVND (reference sequence). The DNA for the CDR3 is TGTGCCAGTCGGGACAGGGGGCCGGGTAATTCACCCCTCCACTTT. Translation: CASRDRGPGNSPLHF.

J is TRBJ1-1 and V is TRBV6-6, with D perhaps TRBD1 (5 bases). CDR1 and CDR2 (germline): MNHNY, SVGAGI (reference sequence). This CDR3 comprises 13 residues. V shed 6 bases and J shed 5 bases, with 13 bases lying between them. The CDR3 loop is CASRRGVGTEAFF. DNA for the CDR3: TGTGCCAGCAGACGGGGGGTCGGTACTGAAGCTTTCTTT.

V is TRBV28 and J is TRBJ2-1; 11 bases map to TRBD2. Germline CDR1 is MDHEN and CDR2 is SYDVKM. V trimming: 7 bases; J trimming: 6 bases; junction bases outside the gene matches: 2. The CDR3 has 13 amino acids. The CDR3 DNA reads TGTGCCAGCACTGGACTAGCGGGCAATGAGCAGTTCTTC. Protein: CASTGLAGNEQFF.

This clone occurred a few times. V gene TRBV6-4 combines with J gene TRBJ2-2; D gene uncertain. Trimming took 2 bases from V and 4 from J, leaving 8 bases between them. The CDR3 spans 14 residues. Germline V gene sequence: CDR1 MRHNA, CDR2 SNTAGT. The CDR3 nucleotides are TGTGCCAGCAGTGACCAACCCGGCACCGGGGAGCTGTTTTTT. The encoded protein is CASSDQPGTGELFF.

This clone was seen once. The chain recombines TRBV10-3 with TRBJ1-2; 7 nucleotides agree with TRBD1. Germline V lookup: CDR1 ENHRY, CDR2 SYGVKD. The length of the CDR3 is 15 residues. Trimming cost V 6 bases and J 2 bases; bases outside gene matches: 9. The CDR3 sequence is CAIRDTGVRNYGYTF. The CDR3 nucleotides read TGTGCCATCAGGGATACAGGGGTTCGCAACTATGGCTACACCTTC.

The chain joins TRBV11-2 to TRBJ2-1, with 8 bases lining up with TRBD2. The J segment lost 7 bases and the V segment lost 1 base, leaving 9 bases of the junction unmatched. In germline, CDR1 is SGHAT, CDR2 FQNNGV. CDR3 size: 16 residues. The CDR3 DNA reads TGTGCCAGCAGCTTAGGGGGAGCGGGGGACCCAAATGAGCAGTTCTTC. It codes for CASSLGGAGDPNEQFF.

CDR3 protein: CASSFQTTDTQYF. The CDR3, as DNA: TGTGCCAGCAGTTTCCAGACAACAGATACGCAGTATTTT. The rearrangement links TRBV27 to TRBJ2-3; no clear D gene. The CDR3 runs to 13 residues. Germline V CDR1 and CDR2: MNHEY, SMNVEV (reference sequence). V was pared by 3 bases and J by 3 bases, with 7 bases between.

V gene TRBV11-2 combines with J gene TRBJ2-1; perhaps TRBD2 as D (6 bases). This CDR3 is 15 amino acids long. The ends were cut back, 1 base at V and 4 bases at J, with 11 bases in the middle. The germline V gene encodes CDR1 SGHAT and CDR2 FQNNGV. The CDR3 bases are TGTGCCAGCAGCTTAGCTACGGGGGTATACAATGAGCAGTTCTTC. Its protein product is CASSLATGVYNEQFF.

V usage is TRBV2 and J usage is TRBJ1-5; a weak D match, TRBD1 (6 bases). CDR3 length: 14 amino acids. Germline CDR1 is SNHLY and CDR2 is FYNNEI. V was cut by 6 bases and J by 4 bases, with 13 bases left in between. CDR3 DNA sequence: TGTGCCAGCAGCGAACAGGGAGGGAATCAGCCCCAGCATTTT. Translating it yields CASSEQGGNQPQHF.

The chain's CDR3 is CASSSGGTTYGYTF. The CDR3 DNA reads as TGTGCCAGCAGCTCAGGGGGAACTACCTATGGCTACACCTTC. The chain employs TRBV28 and TRBJ1-2, with 7 bases matching TRBD1. The CDR3 covers 14 residues. V lost 6 bases, J lost 4 bases, and 8 bases stayed unmatched. Per germline, CDR1 MDHEN and CDR2 SYDVKM.

The CDR3 DNA is TGTGCCAGCAGTTCACCTCCGGCAGGGGCCTACGAGCAGTACTTC. Protein: CASSSPPAGAYEQYF. This chain joins TRBV6-5 and TRBJ2-5; D is possibly TRBD1 (6 bases). The J call is uncertain, as TRBJ2-7 better fits the DNA end. CDR3 size: 15 residues. Per the germline V gene, CDR1 is MNHEY and CDR2 is SVGAGI.

This chain joins TRBV18 and TRBJ2-7; the D gene is possibly TRBD2 (7 bases). CDR1 and CDR2 (germline): KGHSH, LQKENI. Trimming stripped 0 bases from V and 5 bases from J, with 17 bases between. This CDR3 contains 16 residues. CDR3 sequence (DNA): TGTGCCAGCTCACCACCCGGGACTAATAGGGGGAACGAGCAGTACTTC. Its translation: CASSPPGTNRGNEQYF.